This T cell receptor (beta chain) stems from a study of shared clonotypes between healthy human individuals. Notes on this clone: Its specificity is not known.

Overall study findings and caveats: The study drew on few donors, limiting represented genetic and exposure-history diversity. With a handful of donors compared, approximately 5% of naive CD4 clonotypes were shared.

Genomic DNA of each subset was evenly split across several immunoSEQ plates. Sequenced by immunoSEQ multiplex PCR; TCRdb stores in-frame clones only, minus some. The sample contains nearly 1,000,000 clones, approximately 80% of which appear only once. From CD4+ cells came CD45RA+ naive and CD45RA-negative memory subsets. Germline values: CDR1 MNHNS, CDR2 SASEGT. V dropped 2 bases and J dropped 7 bases, with 11 bases sitting between them. The CDR3 covers 13 residues. Material: memory CD4+ T cells sorted from blood. Subset meaning: CD45RA-negative fraction. The chain links TRBV6-1 to TRBJ1-2; D gene ambiguous. The receptor comes from a man aged 18 to 29 in good health. Written as DNA, the CDR3 is TGTGCCAGCAGTGAACTTCAGCAGCGTGGCTACACCTTC. Protein sequence: CASSELQQRGYTF.